This record looks at one T cell receptor beta chain sequence and its context. This sample stems from a study of blood T cell repertoires in COVID-19. Study summary: From the United States, Italy and Spain came samples of acute and convalescent COVID-19. T cells, B-cell-depleted T cells, or PBMCs supplied cDNA or gDNA.

V lost 0 bases, J lost 4 bases, and 28 bases lay in between. Germline V gene data show CDR1 as ENHRY and CDR2 as SYGVKD. This CDR3 spans 20 amino acids. Original methodology: Researchers report that nucleated cell counts were estimated from reference gene primer amplification. Sequenced by immunoSEQ multiplex PCR; TCRdb stores in-frame clones only, minus some. V, J and clone size derive from that table, while D and trimming were established from the DNA sequence. Among around 250,000 clones listed, around 80% were seen once. V and J are TRBV10-3 and TRBJ2-7, with a possible D match to TRBD2 (6 bases). The source of this sequence is a woman between 18 and 30 years old with acute or convalescent COVID-19. Source material: peripheral blood. In nucleotides, the CDR3 is TGTGCCATCAGTGAGTCGGGGGGTAGAAGTGAGAAAGGGGCTCTTTACGAGCAGTACTTC. Its translation: CAISESGGRSEKGALYEQYF.